This T cell receptor beta chain originates from a study of regulatory T cells in long-lasting Graves disease. Background on the study: Antithyroid drug exposure in newly diagnosed Graves' patients had lasted under 3 months. General study findings and limits: Segments TRBV28, TRBJ1-2 and TRBJ2-5 showed preferential usage in persistent disease.

The time point was: newly diagnosed GD, antithyroid drugs for less than 3 months. Generation of the TCR library employed RNA extracted from PBMCs. Patient provenance is recorded as an endocrinology department in Xi'an, China. Germline-derived CDR1 and CDR2 are GTSNPN and SVGIG (reference sequence). With V trimmed by 3 bases and J by 3 bases, 16 bases remained unmatched. The CDR3 covers 17 residues. This clonotype was seen many times. What it binds is not known. CDR3 regions were amplified by Arm-PCR using iRepertoire HTBI primers to build TCR beta libraries. One entry per CDR3 protein, called by TCRdb with MiXCR from the multiplex PCR reads. The sample comprises hundreds of thousands of distinct CDR3 sequences, more than 10% of which are singletons, and about 8.9% rests with the top ten. The sample also formed part of further work on T cells in Graves' hyperthyroidism and ophthalmopathy. That investigation notes: Uncontrolled infection, other autoimmune disease, pregnancy or lactation barred patients from enrollment.

The chain combines TRBV30 with TRBJ2-7; 8 nucleotides line up with TRBD2. The clonotype was recovered from a woman under 40 with Graves disease. The sequencing used peripheral blood mononuclear cells (PBMCs), collected at new diagnosis, from a patient treated with antithyroid drugs. CDR3 protein: CAWSNPGGGGIFYEQYF. The CDR3 DNA sequence: TGTGCCTGGAGCAATCCGGGAGGGGGTGGAATCTTCTACGAGCAGTACTTC.